What follows describes a single T cell receptor beta chain. In this sample, this clonotype turned up many times. Its specific antigen is unknown. No base-level quality is on record; no much larger clone is a single base apart. The sample originates from a study of T cells after yellow fever vaccination (dated by TCRdb to about 2019). Notes on the research overall: The SMART-Seq v4 Ultra Low Input RNA kit was used to prepare libraries from fractions with low cell numbers. To follow T-cell clones before and after primary and booster YFV17D yellow fever vaccination, bulk TCR alpha and beta repertoires were sequenced over time. Blood was drawn at multiple timepoints before and after primary and secondary immunization, with bulk PBMC replicates and cell subsets isolated. The cohort comprised two healthy male donors, one aged 18 to 30 and one aged 30 to 40 years.

A distance of 12 bases separates the germline ends of V and J, which lose 5 bases and 5 bases respectively. CDR1 and CDR2, per the germline V gene (reference sequence), are GTSNPN and SVGIG. From its cysteine to its phenylalanine, the CDR3 spans 12 amino acids. Only the CDR3 DNA stays, 36 bases, in frame from base 1. TCR cDNA was synthesized by 5'RACE template switching, through which a universal primer site and unique molecular identifiers were introduced. Priming of cDNA synthesis was performed from both the TCR alpha and TCR beta constant segments. Two PCR steps were used to amplify libraries, with sample barcodes and sequencing adapters being added in the second step. Sequencing of libraries was performed on Illumina HiSeq 2500 (2x100 bp) or NovaSeq (2x150 bp). As for the original processing: MIGEC was used to demultiplex reads and collapse the reads into UMI consensus sequences, and MiXCR was used for V(D)J alignment. Vaccine-responding clonotypes were identified with edgeR using replicate PBMC samples, with FDR below 0.01 and a log2 fold change above 5 up to day 15 being required. Each bulk clonotype received a CD4 or CD8 identity based on whether the sequenced CD4 or CD8 repertoire contained that clonotype at higher abundance. TCRdb applied fastp at Q25 and MiXCR to the public reads, then kept only in-frame beta chains. Every distinct CDR3 protein forms one entry, paired with its most common genes and DNA. V and J calls and clone size were set by TCRdb, not the authors. The sample table contains under 150,000 distinct CDR3 sequences; only one count was recorded for 7.7% of them. The ten largest clones represent 0.73% of the sample.

In the paper's terms, the treatment or condition label means: live attenuated yellow fever vaccine strain. A standard Ficoll-Paque protocol was used to isolate PBMCs from peripheral blood. CD4 and CD8 T-cell fractions were isolated with Dynabeads CD4 and CD8 positive selection kits. TriZol was used to extract RNA from bulk PBMCs, CD4 and CD8 fractions, and dextramer-positive and dextramer-negative fractions. Overall study outcomes, separate from this receptor: Most clones expanded after primary vaccination (almost 97% of CD4 and about 85% of CD8) were re-detected after the booster, suggesting that broad memory maintenance occurred. Computational filtering was needed because FACS-sorted repertoires could contain abundant contaminating clonotypes from the bulk population. Because only a couple of donors were included in the study, the extent to which the findings can be generalized is limited. A small share of clonotypes was detected in both CD4 and CD8 compartments, with the overlap likely arising from convergent recombination. The secondary T-cell response was weaker than the primary response but faster, peaking on day 5 instead of day 15.

The chain couples TRBV30 to TRBJ1-1; the D gene assignment is ambiguous. This receptor was identified in a man between 25 and 39 years old who received the YFV17D yellow fever vaccine. Sequences were derived from CD4+ T cells sorted from PBMCs, sampled 5 days after the yellow fever booster vaccination. The DNA reads TGTGCCTGGGGTCAGGATTGGACTGAAGCTTTCTTT. Translation gives CAWGQDWTEAFF. This CDR3, with the reference TRBV30 and TRBJ1-1 proteins standing in past its ends, gives the full variable domain SQTIHQWPATLVQPVGSPLSLECTVEGTSNPNLYWYRQAAGRGLQLLFYSVGIGQISSEVPQNLSASRPQDRQFILSSKKLLLSDSGFYLCAWGQDWTEAFFGQGTRLTVV.